These T cell receptor beta chains were read from a single sample in a study of cytomegalovirus exposure and HLA in healthy donors. Clones were sequenced by immunoSEQ multiplex PCR, and TCRdb holds only the in-frame ones, with some missing. Of roughly 100,000 clones listed, more than 65% are singletons. Sequenced material: PBMCs. Receptor source: a young man in good health and CMV-seronegative. Both conserved end residues are trimmed from each CDR3.

V: TRBV18
length: 12
J: TRBJ2-7
CDR3: ASSWDTSSYEQY

V: TRBV30
length: 12
J: TRBJ2-1
CDR3: AWSGTSGSLQQF

V: TRBV19
length: 11
J: TRBJ2-1
CDR3: ASRVGGGNEQF

V: TRBV5-1
length: 12
J: TRBJ2-5
CDR3: ASSLVSSEETQY

V: TRBV29-1
length: 12
J: TRBJ2-1
CDR3: SESGTAPSFKQF

V: TRBV7-8
length: 14
J: TRBJ2-2
CDR3: ASSLEGALGTGELF

V: TRBV14
length: 11
J: TRBJ2-7
CDR3: ARVRTGEREQY

V: TRBV6-6
length: 10
J: TRBJ2-1
CDR3: ASSPSDNEQF

V: TRBV5-1
length: 13
J: TRBJ2-1
CDR3: ASRRSGSSYNEQF

V: TRBV11-2
length: 12
J: TRBJ2-7
CDR3: ASSPTSGSYEQY

V: TRBV5-1
length: 12
J: TRBJ2-7
CDR3: ASSSTTGIGEQY

V: TRBV7-2
length: 14
J: TRBJ2-1
CDR3: ASSSRLAGGRNEQF

V: TRBV7-9
length: 13
J: TRBJ2-1
CDR3: SSSLTGKRDHEQF

V: TRBV10-3
length: 10
J: TRBJ2-7
CDR3: AISGTSDEQY

V: TRBV7-3
length: 11
J: TRBJ2-5
CDR3: ASSLGSGGTQY

V: TRBV5-1
length: 12
J: TRBJ1-2
CDR3: ASSLDTTTRGYT

V: TRBV7-2
length: 16
J: TRBJ1-1
CDR3: ASSLDMGGGKRGTEAF

V: TRBV9
length: 13
J: TRBJ1-4
CDR3: ASSPDGATNEKLF

V: TRBV4-2
length: 14
J: TRBJ2-3
CDR3: ASSPGGGASTDTQY

V: TRBV7-3
length: 12
J: TRBJ2-1
CDR3: ASSLQGTYNEQF

V: TRBV18
length: 12
J: TRBJ1-4
CDR3: ASSPTVPNEKLF

V: TRBV27
length: 12
J: TRBJ2-5
CDR3: ASSLPPRQETQY

V: TRBV5-4
length: 13
J: TRBJ2-1
CDR3: ASSLGGRAANEQF

V: TRBV5-5
length: 12
J: TRBJ2-3
CDR3: ASSTLAGTDTQY